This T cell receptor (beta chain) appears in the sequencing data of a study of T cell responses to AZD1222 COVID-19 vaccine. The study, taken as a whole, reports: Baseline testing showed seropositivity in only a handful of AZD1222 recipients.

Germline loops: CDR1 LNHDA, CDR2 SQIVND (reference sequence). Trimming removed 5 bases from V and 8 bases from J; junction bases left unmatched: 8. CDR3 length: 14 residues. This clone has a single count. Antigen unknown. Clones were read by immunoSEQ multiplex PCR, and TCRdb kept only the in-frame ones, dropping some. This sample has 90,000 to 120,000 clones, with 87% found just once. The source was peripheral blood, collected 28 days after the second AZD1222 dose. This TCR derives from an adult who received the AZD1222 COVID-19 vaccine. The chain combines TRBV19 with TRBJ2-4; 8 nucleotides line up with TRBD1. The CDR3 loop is CASSPGGRRDIQYF. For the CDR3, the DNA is TGTGCCAGTAGTCCAGGGGGCAGGCGGGACATTCAGTACTTC. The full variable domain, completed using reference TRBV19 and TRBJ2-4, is DGGITQSPKYLFRKEGQNVTLSCEQNLNHDAMYWYRQDPGQGLRLIYYSQIVNDFQKGDIAEGYSVSREKKESFPLTVTSAQKNPTAFYLCASSPGGRRDIQYFGAGTRLSVL.